The 18 T cell receptor beta chains in this list originate from one sample, sequenced in a study of shared clonotypes between healthy human individuals. Repertoires were generated with immunoSEQ multiplex PCR, while TCRdb's copy carries only in-frame clones and drops some. Altogether about 2 million clones are present, roughly 94% being singletons, with the ten largest covering 0.1% to 0.15%. Specimen: naive CD4+ T cells sorted from blood. Subset indicated: CD45RA+ positively selected. Receptors were obtained from a young man in good health.

About this clone itself: Other DNA variants within this sample encode the same CDR3. The chain joins TRBV10-3 to TRBJ2-7; TRBD2 matches at 8 bases. The junction had 3 bases not matched to a gene; V was cut back by 0 bases and J by 2 bases. This CDR3 is 15 amino acids long. Germline V CDR1 and CDR2: ENHRY, SYGVKD. The CDR3 sequence: CAISESGGGTYEQYF. In DNA form, the CDR3 reads TGTGCCATCAGTGAGTCAGGCGGGGGGACCTACGAGCAGTACTTC.

The V and J genes are TRBV11-2 and TRBJ2-1; the match to TRBD1 covers 7 bases. This CDR3 region has 16 residues. Unmatched junction bases numbered 6, after V lost 1 base and J lost 3 bases. Per the germline V gene, CDR1 is SGHAT and CDR2 is FQNNGV. As DNA, the CDR3 is TGTGCCAGCAGCTTAGTCCGGGACAGAAACTACAATGAGCAGTTCTTC. Protein sequence: CASSLVRDRNYNEQFF.

The rearrangement uses TRBV25-1 and TRBJ2-3; D is uncertain. Germline V gene sequence: CDR1 MGHDK, CDR2 SYGVNS. The CDR3 has 16 residues. The germline V and J ends were trimmed by 2 bases and 4 bases, with 16 bases remaining between them. The CDR3 DNA is TGTGCCAGCAGTGAAGGCCCTGGCGGCAGGTCAGATACGCAGTATTTT. Protein: CASSEGPGGRSDTQYF. Supplemented by reference TRBV25-1 and TRBJ2-3, the full variable domain reads EADIYQTPRYLVIGTGKKITLECSQTMGHDKMYWYQQDPGMELHLIHYSYGVNSTEKGDLSSESTVSRIRTEHFPLTLESARPSHTSQYLCASSEGPGGRSDTQYFGPGTRLTVL.

This chain uses TRBV7-3 with TRBJ1-1, with D perhaps TRBD1 (5 bases). V was cut by 4 bases and J by 10 bases, with 16 bases left in between. The CDR3 runs to 13 residues. The germline V gene encodes CDR1 SGHTA and CDR2 FQGTGA. The CDR3 bases are TGTGCCAGCAGCTGGGACCCGGGTTCGGGAGCTTTCTTT. It specifies CASSWDPGSGAFF.

J is TRBJ2-1 and V is TRBV4-1; 8 nucleotides align to TRBD1. The CDR3 totals 16 residues. CDR1 and CDR2 from the germline V gene are MGHRA and YSYEKL. V dropped 5 bases and J dropped 10; count of bases not matched to a gene: 16. Here the CDR3 reads CASSALDRGVYWEQFF. CDR3 in DNA: TGCGCCAGCAGCGCCCTAGACAGGGGAGTTTATTGGGAGCAGTTCTTC.

This chain uses TRBV21-1 with TRBJ1-3; TRBD1, the table's D call, lacks a check against the DNA. TRBV21-1 corresponds to a pseudogene. CDR3 size: 16 residues. CDR3 amino acids: CASSISDRGTGNTIYF. The CDR3, as DNA: TGTGCCAGCAGCATATCGGACAGGGGGACTGGAAACACCATATATTTT.

This clone occurred once. The chain carries TRBV10-1 and TRBJ2-3, with D possibly matching TRBD2 (6 bases). The CDR3 runs 16 residues. In germline, CDR1 is WNHNN, CDR2 SYGVQD (reference sequence). Deletions cut 0 bases from V and 2 bases from J, with 12 bases between. The CDR3 protein is CASSESSRGSTDTQYF. CDR3 DNA sequence: TGCGCCAGCAGTGAGTCGTCGCGGGGCTCCACAGATACGCAGTATTTT.

The chain recombines TRBV30 with TRBJ2-6, with TRBD1 matching 10 bases. The germline V gene has CDR1 GTSNPN and CDR2 SVGIG (reference sequence). The CDR3 runs to 16 residues. Unmatched junction bases numbered 8, after V lost 5 bases and J lost 4 bases. The CDR3 sequence is CAWDRQGAAGANVLTF. CDR3 coding DNA: TGTGCCTGGGATCGACAGGGGGCCGCGGGGGCCAACGTCCTGACTTTC.

The CDR3 DNA follows: TGTGCCTGGAGTGTACCCCCGCAGGGTGGAACTGAAGCTTTCTTT. Its protein product is CAWSVPPQGGTEAFF. This sequence joins TRBV30 and TRBJ1-1; TRBD1 is a possible D gene (5 bases). CDR3 size: 15 residues. V shed 0 bases and J shed 5 bases, with 16 bases lying between them. The germline V gene encodes CDR1 GTSNPN and CDR2 SVGIG (reference sequence).

The chain joins TRBV28 to TRBJ1-2; the D is unclear. The CDR3 runs to 15 residues. The V end lost 8 bases, the J end lost 1 base, and 17 bases lay between the germline ends. From germline, CDR1 is MDHEN and CDR2 SYDVKM. The CDR3 coding sequence is TGTGCCAGCGGGCCTGAGACACGATATAACTATGGCTACACCTTC. Encoded protein: CASGPETRYNYGYTF.

The gene calls are TRBV5-4 and TRBJ2-3; 10 bases line up with TRBD2. Germline V gene sequence: CDR1 SGHNT, CDR2 YYREEE (reference sequence). CDR3 length equals 18 residues. Losses at the gene ends were 0 bases for V and 1 base for J; bases not matched to a gene: 8. CDR3 loop: CASSLGGSGRRGTDTQYF. The CDR3 DNA follows: TGTGCCAGCAGCTTGGGGGGTAGCGGGAGGCGGGGCACAGATACGCAGTATTTT.

The chain employs TRBV5-1 and TRBJ1-1; TRBD1 might be the D (6 bases). Germline loops: CDR1 SGHRS, CDR2 YFSETQ. The germline V and J ends were trimmed by 4 bases and 1 base, with 14 bases remaining between them. The CDR3 extends over 15 amino acids. CDR3 nucleotide sequence: TGCGCCAGCAGCGGCCTACAGGGAGGGAACACTGAAGCTTTCTTT. Translation: CASSGLQGGNTEAFF.

This clone was seen once. The V gene is TRBV10-3, the J gene TRBJ1-2; D unresolved. Trimming removed 2 bases at V and 5 bases at J, with 9 bases between. The CDR3 is 13 amino acids. Germline V lookup: CDR1 ENHRY, CDR2 SYGVKD. CDR3 DNA sequence: TGTGCCATCAGTGAGCTTAAGGCATATGGCTACACCTTC. Amino acids: CAISELKAYGYTF.

The chain couples TRBV4-1 to TRBJ1-6; D call uncertain. The CDR3 runs 17 residues. Germline-derived CDR1 and CDR2 are MGHRA and YSYEKL. V was cut by 0 bases and J by 6 bases, with 15 bases left in between. CDR3 region: CASSQDFRPGGNSPLHF. CDR3 in DNA: TGCGCCAGCAGCCAAGATTTTAGGCCTGGCGGTAATTCACCCCTCCACTTT.

The rearrangement joins TRBV20-1 to TRBJ2-1, with D possibly matching TRBD2 (6 bases). The V end lost 5 bases, the J end lost 9 bases, and 11 bases lay between the germline ends. Germline V gene data show CDR1 as DFQATT and CDR2 as SNEGSKA (reference sequence). The CDR3 is 11 amino acids. The CDR3 DNA reads TGCAGTGCTGGGAGGTCGGGTGAGCAGTTCTTC. This codes for CSAGRSGEQFF.

The chain is built from TRBV9 and TRBJ2-6; the match to TRBD2 covers 7 bases. This CDR3 comprises 18 residues. Germline loops: CDR1 SGDLS, CDR2 YYNGEE. V lost 4 bases and J lost 2; bases outside the gene matches: 12. CDR3 sequence (DNA): TGTGCCAGCAGCCCCCGGTCGGGGGGAAAAGCTGGGGCCAACGTCCTGACTTTC. This sequence encodes CASSPRSGGKAGANVLTF.

The rearrangement uses TRBV10-3 and TRBJ2-3, with 8 bases that match TRBD1. This CDR3 is 16 amino acids long. J was trimmed by 5 bases and V by 2 bases; bases with no gene match: 9. Germline values: CDR1 ENHRY, CDR2 SYGVKD. CDR3 sequence: CAISETPGQVQDTQYF. CDR3 DNA sequence: TGTGCCATCAGTGAGACTCCGGGACAGGTTCAAGATACGCAGTATTTT.

The chain recombines TRBV7-2 with TRBJ2-3; tentatively, D is TRBD1 or TRBD2 (6 bases each). The V gene's germline CDR1 is SGHTA and CDR2 FQGNSA. The length of the CDR3 is 16 residues. Trimming left V 6 bases short and J 0 bases short, with 16 bases between. This CDR3 reads CASRVSGAASTDTQYF. The CDR3 nucleotides read TGTGCCAGCAGGGTCTCGGGGGCTGCTAGCACAGATACGCAGTATTTT.